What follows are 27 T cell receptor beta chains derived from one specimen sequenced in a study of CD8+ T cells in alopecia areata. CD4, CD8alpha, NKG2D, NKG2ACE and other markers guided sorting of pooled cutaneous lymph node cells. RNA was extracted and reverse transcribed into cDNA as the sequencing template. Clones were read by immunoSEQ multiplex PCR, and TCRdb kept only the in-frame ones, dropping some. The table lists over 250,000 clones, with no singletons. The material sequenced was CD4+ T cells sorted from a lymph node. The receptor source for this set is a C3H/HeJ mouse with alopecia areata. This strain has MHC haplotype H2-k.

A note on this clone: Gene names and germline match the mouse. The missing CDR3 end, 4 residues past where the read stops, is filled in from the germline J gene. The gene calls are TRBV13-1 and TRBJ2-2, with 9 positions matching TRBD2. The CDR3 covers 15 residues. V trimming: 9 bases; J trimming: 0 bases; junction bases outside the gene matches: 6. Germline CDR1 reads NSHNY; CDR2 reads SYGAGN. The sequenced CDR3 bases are TGTGCCAACAGAAGACTGGGGGCAAACACCGGG. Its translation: CANRRLGANTG. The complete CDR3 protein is CANRRLGANTGQLYF.

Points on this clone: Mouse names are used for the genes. The CDR3 spells CASSDARGDGYAEQFF. The sequenced part of the CDR3 DNA is TGTGCCAGCAGTGATGCACGGGGGGACGGCTATGCT. The J gene is TRBJ2-1, the V gene TRBV13-1; possible D gene TRBD2, 6 bases. Coverage ceases 4 residues before the CDR3 finishes, and the germline J gene fills in the end. This CDR3 contains 16 residues. Trimming took off 0 bases at V and 3 bases at J, with 13 bases between the two ends. Germline V lookup: CDR1 NSHNY, CDR2 SYGAGN.

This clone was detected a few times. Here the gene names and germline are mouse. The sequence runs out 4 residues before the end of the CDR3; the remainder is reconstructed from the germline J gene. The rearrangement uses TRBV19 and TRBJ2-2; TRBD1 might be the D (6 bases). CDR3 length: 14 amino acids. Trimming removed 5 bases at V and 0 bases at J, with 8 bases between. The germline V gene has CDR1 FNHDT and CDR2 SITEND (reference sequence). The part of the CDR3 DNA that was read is TGTGCCAGCAGACGGACAGCAAACACCGGG. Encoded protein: CASRRTANTG. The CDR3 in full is CASRRTANTGQLYF.

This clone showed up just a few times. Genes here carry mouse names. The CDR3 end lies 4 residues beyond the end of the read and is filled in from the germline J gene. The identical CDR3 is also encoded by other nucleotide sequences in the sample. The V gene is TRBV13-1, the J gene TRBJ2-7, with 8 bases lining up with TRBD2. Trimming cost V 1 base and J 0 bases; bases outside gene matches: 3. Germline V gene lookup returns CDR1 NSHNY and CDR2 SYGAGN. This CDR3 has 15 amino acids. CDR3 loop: CASSDSGGGSYEQYF. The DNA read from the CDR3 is TGTGCCAGCAGTGATAGTGGGGGGGGCTCCTAT.

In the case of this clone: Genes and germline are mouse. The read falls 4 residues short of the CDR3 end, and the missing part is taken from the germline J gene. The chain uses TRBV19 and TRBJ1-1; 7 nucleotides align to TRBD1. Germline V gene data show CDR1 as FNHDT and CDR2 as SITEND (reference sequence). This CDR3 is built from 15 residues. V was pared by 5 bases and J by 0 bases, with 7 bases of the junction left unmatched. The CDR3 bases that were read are TGTGCCAGCAGAAGGGACAGAGGTGCAAACACA. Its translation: CASRRDRGANT. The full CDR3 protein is CASRRDRGANTEVFF.

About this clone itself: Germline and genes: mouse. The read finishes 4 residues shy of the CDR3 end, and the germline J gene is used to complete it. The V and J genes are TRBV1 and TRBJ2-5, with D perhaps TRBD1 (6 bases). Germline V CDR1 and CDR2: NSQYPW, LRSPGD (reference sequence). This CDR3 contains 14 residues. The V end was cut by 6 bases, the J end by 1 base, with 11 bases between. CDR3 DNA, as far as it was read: TGCACCTGCAGGCCCCCAGGGGACCAAGAC. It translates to CTCRPPGDQD. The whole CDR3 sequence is CTCRPPGDQDTQYF.

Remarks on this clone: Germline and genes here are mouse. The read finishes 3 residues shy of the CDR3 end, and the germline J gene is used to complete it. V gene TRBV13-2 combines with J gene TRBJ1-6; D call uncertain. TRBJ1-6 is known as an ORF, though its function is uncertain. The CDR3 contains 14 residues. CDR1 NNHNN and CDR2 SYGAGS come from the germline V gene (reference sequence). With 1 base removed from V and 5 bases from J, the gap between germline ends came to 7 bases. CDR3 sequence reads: CASGDLQDNSPLYF. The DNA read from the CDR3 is TGTGCCAGCGGTGATTTACAAGATAATTCGCCC.

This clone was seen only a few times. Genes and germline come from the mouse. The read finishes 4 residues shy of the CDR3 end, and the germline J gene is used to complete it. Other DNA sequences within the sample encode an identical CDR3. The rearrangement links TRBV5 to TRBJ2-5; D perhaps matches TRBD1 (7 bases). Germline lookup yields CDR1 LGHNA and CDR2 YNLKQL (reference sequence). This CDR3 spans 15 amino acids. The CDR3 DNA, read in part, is TGTGCCAGCAGCCAAGATCGAGGGGGCAGAGAC. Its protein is CASSQDRGGRD. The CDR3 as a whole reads CASSQDRGGRDTQYF.

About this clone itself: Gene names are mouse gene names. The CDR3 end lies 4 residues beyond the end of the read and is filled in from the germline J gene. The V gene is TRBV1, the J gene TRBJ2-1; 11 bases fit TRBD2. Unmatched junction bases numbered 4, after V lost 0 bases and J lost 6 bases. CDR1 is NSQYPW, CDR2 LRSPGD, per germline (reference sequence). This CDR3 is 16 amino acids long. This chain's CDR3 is CTCSADQDWGVAEQFF. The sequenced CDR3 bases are TGCACCTGCAGTGCAGATCAGGACTGGGGGGTTGCT. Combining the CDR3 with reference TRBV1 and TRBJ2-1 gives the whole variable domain VTLLEQNPRWRLVPRGQAVNLRCILKNSQYPWMSWYQQDLQKQLQWLFTLRSPGDKEVKSLPGADYLATRVTDTELRLQVANMSQGRTLYCTCSADQDWGVAEQFFGPGTRLTVL.

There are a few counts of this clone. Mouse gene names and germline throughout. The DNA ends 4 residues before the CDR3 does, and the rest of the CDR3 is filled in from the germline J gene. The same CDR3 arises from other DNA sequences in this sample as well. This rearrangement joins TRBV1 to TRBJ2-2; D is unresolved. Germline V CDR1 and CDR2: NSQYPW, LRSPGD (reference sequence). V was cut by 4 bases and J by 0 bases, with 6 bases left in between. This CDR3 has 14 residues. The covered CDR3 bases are TGCACCTGCAGTGGTCAATCAAACACCGGG. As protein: CTCSGQSNTG. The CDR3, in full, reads CTCSGQSNTGQLYF.

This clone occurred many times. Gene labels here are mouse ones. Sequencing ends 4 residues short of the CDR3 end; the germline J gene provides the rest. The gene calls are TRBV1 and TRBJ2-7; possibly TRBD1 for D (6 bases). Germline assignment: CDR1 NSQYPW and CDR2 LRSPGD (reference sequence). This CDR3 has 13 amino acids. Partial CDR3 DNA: TGCACCTGCAGTGCAGATCACAGGGAT. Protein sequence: CTCSADHRD. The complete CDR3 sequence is CTCSADHRDEQYF.

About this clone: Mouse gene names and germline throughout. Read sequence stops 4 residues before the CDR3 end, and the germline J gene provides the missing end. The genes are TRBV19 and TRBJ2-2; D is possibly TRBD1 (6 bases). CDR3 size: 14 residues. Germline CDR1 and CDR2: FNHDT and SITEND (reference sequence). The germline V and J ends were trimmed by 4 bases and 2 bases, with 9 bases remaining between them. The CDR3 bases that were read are TGTGCCAGCAGTTGGGACAAGAACACCGGG. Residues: CASSWDKNTG. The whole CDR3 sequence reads CASSWDKNTGQLYF.

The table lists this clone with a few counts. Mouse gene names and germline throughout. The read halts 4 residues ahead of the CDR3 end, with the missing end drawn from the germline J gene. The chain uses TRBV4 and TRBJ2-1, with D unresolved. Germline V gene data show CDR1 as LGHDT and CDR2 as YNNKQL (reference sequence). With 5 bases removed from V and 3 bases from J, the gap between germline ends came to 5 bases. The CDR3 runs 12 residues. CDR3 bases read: TGTGCCAGCAGCCCAGGCTATGCT. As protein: CASSPGYA. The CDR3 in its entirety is CASSPGYAEQFF.

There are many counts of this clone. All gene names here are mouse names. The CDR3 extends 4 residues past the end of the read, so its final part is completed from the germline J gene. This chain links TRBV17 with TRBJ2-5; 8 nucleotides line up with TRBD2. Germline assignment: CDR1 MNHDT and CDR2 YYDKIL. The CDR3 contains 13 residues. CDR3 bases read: TGTGCTAGCAGTATAAGACTGGGGGAC. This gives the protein CASSIRLGD. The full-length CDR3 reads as CASSIRLGDTQYF.

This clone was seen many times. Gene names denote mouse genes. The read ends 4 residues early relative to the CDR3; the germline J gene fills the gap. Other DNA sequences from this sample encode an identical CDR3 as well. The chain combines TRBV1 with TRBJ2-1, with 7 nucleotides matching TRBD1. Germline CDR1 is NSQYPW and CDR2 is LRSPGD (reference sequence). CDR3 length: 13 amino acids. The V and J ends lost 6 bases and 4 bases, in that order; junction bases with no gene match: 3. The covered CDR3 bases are TGCACCTGCAGACGGGACAGATATGCT. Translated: CTCRRDRYA. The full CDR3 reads CTCRRDRYAEQFF.

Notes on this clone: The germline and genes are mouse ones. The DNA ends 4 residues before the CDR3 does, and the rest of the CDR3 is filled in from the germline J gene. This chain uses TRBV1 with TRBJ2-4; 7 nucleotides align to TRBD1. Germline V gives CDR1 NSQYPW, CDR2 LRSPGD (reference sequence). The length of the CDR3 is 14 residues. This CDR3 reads CTCSATGQKNTLYF. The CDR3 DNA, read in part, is TGCACCTGCAGTGCAACGGGACAGAAAAAC. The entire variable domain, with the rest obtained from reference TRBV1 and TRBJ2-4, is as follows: VTLLEQNPRWRLVPRGQAVNLRCILKNSQYPWMSWYQQDLQKQLQWLFTLRSPGDKEVKSLPGADYLATRVTDTELRLQVANMSQGRTLYCTCSATGQKNTLYFGAGTRLSVL.

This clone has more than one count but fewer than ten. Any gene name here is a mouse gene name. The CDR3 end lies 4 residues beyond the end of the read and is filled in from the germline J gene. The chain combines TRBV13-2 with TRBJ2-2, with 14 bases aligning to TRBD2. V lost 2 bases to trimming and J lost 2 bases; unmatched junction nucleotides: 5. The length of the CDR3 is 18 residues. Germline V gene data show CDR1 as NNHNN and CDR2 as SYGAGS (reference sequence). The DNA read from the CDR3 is TGTGCCAGCGGTGAACCGGGACTGGGGGGGCAGAACACCGGG. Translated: CASGEPGLGGQNTG. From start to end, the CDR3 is CASGEPGLGGQNTGQLYF.

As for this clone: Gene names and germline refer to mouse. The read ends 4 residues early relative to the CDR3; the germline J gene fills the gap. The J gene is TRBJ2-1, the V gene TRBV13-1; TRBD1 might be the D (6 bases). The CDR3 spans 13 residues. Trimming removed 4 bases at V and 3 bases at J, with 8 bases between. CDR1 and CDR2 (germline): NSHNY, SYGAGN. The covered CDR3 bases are TGTGCCAGCAGTACGGACAGCTATGCT. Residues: CASSTDSYA. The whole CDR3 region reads CASSTDSYAEQFF.

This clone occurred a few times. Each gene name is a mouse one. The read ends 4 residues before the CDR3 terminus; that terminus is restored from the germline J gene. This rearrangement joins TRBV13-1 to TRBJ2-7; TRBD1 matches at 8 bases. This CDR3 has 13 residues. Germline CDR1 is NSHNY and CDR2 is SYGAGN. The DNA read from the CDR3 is TGTGCCAGCAGTACAGGGGGGAAATAT. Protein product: CASSTGGKY. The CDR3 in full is CASSTGGKYEQYF.

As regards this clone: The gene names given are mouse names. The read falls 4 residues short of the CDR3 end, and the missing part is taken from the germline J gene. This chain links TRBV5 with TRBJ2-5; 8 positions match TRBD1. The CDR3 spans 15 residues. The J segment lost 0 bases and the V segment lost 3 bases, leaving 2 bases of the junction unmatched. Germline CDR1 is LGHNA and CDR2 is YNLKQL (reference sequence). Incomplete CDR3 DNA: TGTGCCAGCAGCCAGGACAGGGCAAACCAAGAC. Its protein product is CASSQDRANQD. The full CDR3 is CASSQDRANQDTQYF.

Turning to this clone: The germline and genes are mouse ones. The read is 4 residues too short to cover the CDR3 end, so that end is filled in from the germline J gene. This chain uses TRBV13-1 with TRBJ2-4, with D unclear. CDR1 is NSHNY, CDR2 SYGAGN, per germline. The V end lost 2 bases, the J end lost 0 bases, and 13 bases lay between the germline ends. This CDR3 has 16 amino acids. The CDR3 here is CASSEAPTASQNTLYF. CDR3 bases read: TGTGCCAGCAGTGAAGCCCCCACAGCTAGTCAAAAC.

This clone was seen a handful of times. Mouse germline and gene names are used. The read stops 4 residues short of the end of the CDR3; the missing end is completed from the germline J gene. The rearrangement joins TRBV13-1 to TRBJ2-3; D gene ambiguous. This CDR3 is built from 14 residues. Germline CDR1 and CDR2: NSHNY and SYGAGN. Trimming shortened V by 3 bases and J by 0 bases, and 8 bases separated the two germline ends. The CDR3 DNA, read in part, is TGTGCCAGCAGTGCCAGGAATAGTGCAGAA. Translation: CASSARNSAE. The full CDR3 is CASSARNSAETLYF.

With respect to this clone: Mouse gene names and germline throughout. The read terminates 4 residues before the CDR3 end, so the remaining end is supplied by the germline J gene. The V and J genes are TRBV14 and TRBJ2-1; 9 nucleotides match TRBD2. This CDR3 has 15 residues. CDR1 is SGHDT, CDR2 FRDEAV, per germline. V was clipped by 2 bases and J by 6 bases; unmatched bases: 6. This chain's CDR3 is CASSLVGGPVAEQFF. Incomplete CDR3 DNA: TGTGCCAGCAGTTTGGTGGGGGGGCCTGTTGCT.

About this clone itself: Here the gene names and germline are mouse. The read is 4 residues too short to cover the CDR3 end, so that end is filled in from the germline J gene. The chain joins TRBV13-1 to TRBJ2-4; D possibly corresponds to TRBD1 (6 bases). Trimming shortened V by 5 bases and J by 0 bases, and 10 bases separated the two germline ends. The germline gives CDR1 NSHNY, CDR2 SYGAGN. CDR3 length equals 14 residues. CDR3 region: CASRGQTSQNTLYF. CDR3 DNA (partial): TGTGCCAGCAGAGGACAGACTAGTCAAAAC.

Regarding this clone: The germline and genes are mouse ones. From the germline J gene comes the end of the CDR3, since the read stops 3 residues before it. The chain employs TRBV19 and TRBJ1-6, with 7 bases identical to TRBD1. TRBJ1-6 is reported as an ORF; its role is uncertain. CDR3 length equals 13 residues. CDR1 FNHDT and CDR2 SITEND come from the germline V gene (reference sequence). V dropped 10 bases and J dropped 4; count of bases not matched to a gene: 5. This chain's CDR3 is CAPGTVYNSPLYF. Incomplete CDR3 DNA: TGTGCCCCCGGGACAGTGTATAATTCGCCC.

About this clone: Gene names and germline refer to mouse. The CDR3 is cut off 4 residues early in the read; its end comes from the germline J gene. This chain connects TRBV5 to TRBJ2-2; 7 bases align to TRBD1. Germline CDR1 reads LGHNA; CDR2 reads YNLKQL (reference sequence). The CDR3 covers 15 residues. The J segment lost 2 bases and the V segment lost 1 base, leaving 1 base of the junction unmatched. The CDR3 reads CASSQGRGNTGQLYF. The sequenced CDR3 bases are TGTGCCAGCAGCCAAGGCAGGGGGAACACCGGG.

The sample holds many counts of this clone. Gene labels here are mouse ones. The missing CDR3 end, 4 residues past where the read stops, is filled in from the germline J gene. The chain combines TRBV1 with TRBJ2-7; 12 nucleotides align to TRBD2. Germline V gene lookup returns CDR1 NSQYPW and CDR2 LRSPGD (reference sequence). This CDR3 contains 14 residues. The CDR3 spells CTCSEGLGGYEQYF. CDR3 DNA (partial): TGCACCTGCAGTGAGGGACTGGGGGGTTAT.